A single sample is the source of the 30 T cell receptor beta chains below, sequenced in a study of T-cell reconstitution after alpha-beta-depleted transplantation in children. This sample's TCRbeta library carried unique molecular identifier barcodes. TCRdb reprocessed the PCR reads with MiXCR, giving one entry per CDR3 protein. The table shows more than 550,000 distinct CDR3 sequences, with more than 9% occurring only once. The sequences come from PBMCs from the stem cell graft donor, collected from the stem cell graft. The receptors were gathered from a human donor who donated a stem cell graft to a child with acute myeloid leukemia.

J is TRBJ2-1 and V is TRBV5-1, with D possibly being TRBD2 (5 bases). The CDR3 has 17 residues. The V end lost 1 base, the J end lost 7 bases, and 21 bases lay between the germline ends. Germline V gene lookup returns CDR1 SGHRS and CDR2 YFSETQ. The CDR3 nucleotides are TGCGCCAGCAGCTTGAGATGGGGTCAACTAGAAAAAAATGAGCAGTTCTTC. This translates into CASSLRWGQLEKNEQFF.

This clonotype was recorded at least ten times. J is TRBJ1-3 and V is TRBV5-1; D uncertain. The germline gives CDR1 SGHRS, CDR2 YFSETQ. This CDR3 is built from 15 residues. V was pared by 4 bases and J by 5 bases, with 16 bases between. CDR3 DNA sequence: TGCGCCAGCAGCCTGTGGGCGGACCGCAGAAACACCATATATTTT. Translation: CASSLWADRRNTIYF.

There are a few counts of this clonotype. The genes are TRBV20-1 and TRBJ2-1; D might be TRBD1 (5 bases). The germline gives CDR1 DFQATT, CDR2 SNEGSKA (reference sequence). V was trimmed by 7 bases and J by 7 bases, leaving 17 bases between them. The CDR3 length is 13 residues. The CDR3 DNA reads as TGCAGTGTCGAAGGGGATCGAGAAAATGAGCAGTTCTTC. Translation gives CSVEGDRENEQFF.

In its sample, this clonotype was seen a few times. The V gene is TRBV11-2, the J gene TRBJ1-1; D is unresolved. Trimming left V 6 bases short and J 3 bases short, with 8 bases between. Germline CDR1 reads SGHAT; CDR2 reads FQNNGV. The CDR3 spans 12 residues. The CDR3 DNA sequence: TGTGCCAGCAGGGGTGAGGACACTGAAGCTTTCTTT. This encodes CASRGEDTEAFF.

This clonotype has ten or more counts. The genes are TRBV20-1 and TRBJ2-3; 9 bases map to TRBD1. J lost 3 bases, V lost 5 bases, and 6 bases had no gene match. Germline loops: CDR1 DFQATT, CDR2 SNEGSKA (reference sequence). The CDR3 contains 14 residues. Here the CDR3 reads CSASGQGWTDTQYF. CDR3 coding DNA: TGCAGTGCTTCGGGACAGGGCTGGACAGATACGCAGTATTTT.

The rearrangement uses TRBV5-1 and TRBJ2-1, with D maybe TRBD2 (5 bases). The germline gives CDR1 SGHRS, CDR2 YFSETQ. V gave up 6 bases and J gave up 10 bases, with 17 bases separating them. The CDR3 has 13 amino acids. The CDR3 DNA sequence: TGCGCCAGCACCGACCCGGGCTCGGGGGAGCAGTTCTTC. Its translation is CASTDPGSGEQFF.

CDR3 sequence: CASRLGREQFF. CDR3 in DNA: TGTGCCAGCAGACTCGGCCGAGAGCAGTTCTTC. The rearrangement uses TRBV12-3 or TRBV12-4 and TRBJ2-1, with unresolved D. The CDR3 runs 11 residues. Trimming removed 6 bases from V and 10 bases from J, with 10 bases in between.

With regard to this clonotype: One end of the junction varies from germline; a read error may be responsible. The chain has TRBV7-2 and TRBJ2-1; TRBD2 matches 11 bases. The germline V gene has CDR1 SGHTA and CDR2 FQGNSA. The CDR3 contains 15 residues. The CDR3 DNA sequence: TGTGCCAGCAGGTTAGCGGGAGGGGCGTACAATGAGCAGTTCTTC. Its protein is CASRLAGGAYNEQFF.

The CDR3 DNA follows: TGTGCCAGCAGCGAACGGAGGACCCTAGGGACCCAGTACTTC. Its translation: CASSERRTLGTQYF. The chain joins TRBV7-2 to TRBJ2-5; TRBD2 might be the D (5 bases). The length of the CDR3 is 14 residues. V lost 5 bases and J 7 bases, leaving 17 bases between the germline ends. The germline V gene encodes CDR1 SGHTA and CDR2 FQGNSA.

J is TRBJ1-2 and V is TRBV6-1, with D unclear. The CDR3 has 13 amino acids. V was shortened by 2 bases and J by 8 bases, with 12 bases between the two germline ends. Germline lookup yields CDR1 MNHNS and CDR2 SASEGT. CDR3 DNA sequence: TGTGCCAGCAGTGAAATCCCACGGCAGGGCTACACCTTC. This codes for CASSEIPRQGYTF.

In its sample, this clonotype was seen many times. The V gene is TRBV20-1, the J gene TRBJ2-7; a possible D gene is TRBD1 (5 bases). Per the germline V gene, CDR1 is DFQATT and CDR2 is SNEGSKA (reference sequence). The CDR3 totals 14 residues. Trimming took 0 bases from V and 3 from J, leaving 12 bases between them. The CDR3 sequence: CSARDAGSVYEQYF. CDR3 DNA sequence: TGCAGTGCTAGAGATGCAGGGTCGGTCTACGAGCAGTACTTC.

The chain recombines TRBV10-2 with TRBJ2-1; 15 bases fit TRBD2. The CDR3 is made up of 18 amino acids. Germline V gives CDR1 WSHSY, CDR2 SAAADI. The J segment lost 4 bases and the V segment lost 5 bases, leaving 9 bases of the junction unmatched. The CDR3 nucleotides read TGCGCCAGCAGTCAACCGGGACTAGCGGGAGGCACGTACAATGAGCAGTTCTTC. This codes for CASSQPGLAGGTYNEQFF.

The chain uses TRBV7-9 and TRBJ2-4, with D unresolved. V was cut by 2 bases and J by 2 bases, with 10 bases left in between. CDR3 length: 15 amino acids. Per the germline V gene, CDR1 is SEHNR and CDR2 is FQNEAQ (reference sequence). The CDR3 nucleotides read TGTGCCAGCAGCTTATTTAGGAGTACCAAAAACATTCAGTACTTC. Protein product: CASSLFRSTKNIQYF.

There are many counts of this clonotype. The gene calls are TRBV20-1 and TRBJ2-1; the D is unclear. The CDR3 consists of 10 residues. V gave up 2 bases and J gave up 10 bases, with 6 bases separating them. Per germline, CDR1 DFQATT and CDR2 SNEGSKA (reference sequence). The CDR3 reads CSARKVEQFF. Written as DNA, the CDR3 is TGCAGTGCTAGAAAGGTCGAGCAGTTCTTC.

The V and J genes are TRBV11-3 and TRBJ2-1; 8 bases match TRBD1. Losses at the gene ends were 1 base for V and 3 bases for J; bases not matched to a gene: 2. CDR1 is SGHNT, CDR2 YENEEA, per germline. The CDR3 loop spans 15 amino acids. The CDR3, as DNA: TGTGCCAGCAGCTTAGCCAGGGGGCACTACAATGAGCAGTTCTTC. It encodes CASSLARGHYNEQFF. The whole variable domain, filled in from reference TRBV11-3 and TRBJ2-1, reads EAGVVQSPRYKIIEKKQPVAFWCNPISGHNTLYWYLQNLGQGPELLIRYENEEAVDDSQLPKDRFSAERLKGVDSTLKIQPAELGDSAVYLCASSLARGHYNEQFFGPGTRLTVL.

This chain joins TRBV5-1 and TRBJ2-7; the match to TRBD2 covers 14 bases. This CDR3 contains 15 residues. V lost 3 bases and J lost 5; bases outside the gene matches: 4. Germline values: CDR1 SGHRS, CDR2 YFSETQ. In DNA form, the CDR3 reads TGCGCCAGCAGCTACGGACTAGCGGGAGGAAACGAGCAGTACTTC. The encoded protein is CASSYGLAGGNEQYF. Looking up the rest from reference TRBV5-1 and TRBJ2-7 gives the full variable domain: KAGVTQTPRYLIKTRGQQVTLSCSPISGHRSVSWYQQTPGQGLQFLFEYFSETQRNKGNFPGRFSGRQFSNSRSEMNVSTLELGDSALYLCASSYGLAGGNEQYFGPGTRLTVT.

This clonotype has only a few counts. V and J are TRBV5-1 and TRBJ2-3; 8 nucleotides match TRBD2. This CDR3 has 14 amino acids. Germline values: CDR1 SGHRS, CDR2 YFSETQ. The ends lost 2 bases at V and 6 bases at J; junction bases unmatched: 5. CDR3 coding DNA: TGCGCCAGCAGCTTAGCTACGGGAGGGGATACGCAGTATTTT. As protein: CASSLATGGDTQYF.

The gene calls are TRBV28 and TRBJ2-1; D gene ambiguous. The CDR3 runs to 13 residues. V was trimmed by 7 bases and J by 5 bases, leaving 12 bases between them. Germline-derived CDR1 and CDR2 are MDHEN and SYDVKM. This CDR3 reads CASIKPDHNEQFF. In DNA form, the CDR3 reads TGTGCCAGCATTAAACCTGACCACAATGAGCAGTTCTTC.

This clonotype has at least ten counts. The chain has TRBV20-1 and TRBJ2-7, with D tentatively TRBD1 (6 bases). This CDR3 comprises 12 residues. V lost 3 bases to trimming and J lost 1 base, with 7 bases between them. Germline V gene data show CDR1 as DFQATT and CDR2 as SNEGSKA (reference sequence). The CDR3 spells CSASQGSYEQYF. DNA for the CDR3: TGCAGTGCTAGTCAGGGGTCCTACGAGCAGTACTTC.

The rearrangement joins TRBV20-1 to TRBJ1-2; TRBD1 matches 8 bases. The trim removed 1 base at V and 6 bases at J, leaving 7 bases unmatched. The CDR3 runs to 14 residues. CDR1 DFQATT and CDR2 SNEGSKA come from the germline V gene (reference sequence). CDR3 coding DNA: TGCAGTGCTAGAGTTCCGGGACAGGCTCATGGCTACACCTTC. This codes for CSARVPGQAHGYTF.

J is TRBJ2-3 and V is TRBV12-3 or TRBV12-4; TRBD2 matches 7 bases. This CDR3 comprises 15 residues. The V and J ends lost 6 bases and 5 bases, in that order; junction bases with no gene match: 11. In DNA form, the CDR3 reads TGTGCCAGCAGGACGGTCCGGGGAGGGGTAGATACGCAGTATTTT. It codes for CASRTVRGGVDTQYF.

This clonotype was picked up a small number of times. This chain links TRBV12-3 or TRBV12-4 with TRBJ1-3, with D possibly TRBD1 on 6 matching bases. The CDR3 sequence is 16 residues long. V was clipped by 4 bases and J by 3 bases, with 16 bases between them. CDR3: CASSSGAHVGGNTIYF. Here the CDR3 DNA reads TGTGCCAGCAGTTCAGGGGCGCATGTCGGTGGAAACACCATATATTTT.

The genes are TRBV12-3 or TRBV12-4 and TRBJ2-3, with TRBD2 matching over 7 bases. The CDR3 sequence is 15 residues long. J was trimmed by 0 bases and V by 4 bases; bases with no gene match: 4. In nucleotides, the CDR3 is TGTGCCAGCAGTTCAGACGGGGGGAGCACAGATACGCAGTATTTT. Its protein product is CASSSDGGSTDTQYF.

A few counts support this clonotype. In DNA, the CDR3 is TGTGCCAGCAGTTACGACGGCCCCCGGACCCAGTACTTC. Protein sequence: CASSYDGPRTQYF. V gene TRBV6-2 or TRBV6-3 combines with J gene TRBJ2-5, with no clear D. The CDR3 consists of 13 residues. V was trimmed by 2 bases and J by 7 bases, leaving 11 bases between them. Germline V gene sequence: CDR1 MNHEY, CDR2 SVGEGT.

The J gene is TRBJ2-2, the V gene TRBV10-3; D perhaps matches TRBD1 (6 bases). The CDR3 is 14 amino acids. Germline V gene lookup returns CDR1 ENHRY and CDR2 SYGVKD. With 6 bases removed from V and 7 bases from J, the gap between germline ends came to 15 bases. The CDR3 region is CAIRKTQGIGELFF. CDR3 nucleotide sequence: TGTGCCATCAGGAAAACACAGGGAATCGGGGAGCTGTTTTTT.

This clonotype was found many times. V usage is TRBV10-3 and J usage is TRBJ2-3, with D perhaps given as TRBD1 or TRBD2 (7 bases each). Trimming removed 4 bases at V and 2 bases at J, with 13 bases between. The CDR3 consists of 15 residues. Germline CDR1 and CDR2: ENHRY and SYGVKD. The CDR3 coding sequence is TGTGCCATCAGTGGCAGGGGGAGGGTCACAGATACGCAGTATTTT. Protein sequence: CAISGRGRVTDTQYF.

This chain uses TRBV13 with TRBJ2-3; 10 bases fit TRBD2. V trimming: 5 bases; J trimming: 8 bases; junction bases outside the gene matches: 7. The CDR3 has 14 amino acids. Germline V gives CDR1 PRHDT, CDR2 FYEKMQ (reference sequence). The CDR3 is CASSVGLASATQYF. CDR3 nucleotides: TGTGCCAGCAGCGTGGGACTAGCGTCGGCTACGCAGTATTTT.

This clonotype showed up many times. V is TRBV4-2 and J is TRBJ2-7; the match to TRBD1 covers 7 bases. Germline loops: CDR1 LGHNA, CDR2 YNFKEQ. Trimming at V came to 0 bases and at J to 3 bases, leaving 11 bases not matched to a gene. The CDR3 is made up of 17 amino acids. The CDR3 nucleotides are TGTGCCAGCAGCCAAGAACAAGCGTGGGACAGTGTCTACGAGCAGTACTTC. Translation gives CASSQEQAWDSVYEQYF.

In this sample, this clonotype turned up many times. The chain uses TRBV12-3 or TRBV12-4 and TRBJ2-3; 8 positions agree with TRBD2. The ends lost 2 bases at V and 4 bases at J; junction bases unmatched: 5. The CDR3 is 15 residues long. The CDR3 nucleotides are TGTGCCAGCAGTTTAAGGGCTAGCGGGCCAGATACGCAGTATTTT. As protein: CASSLRASGPDTQYF.

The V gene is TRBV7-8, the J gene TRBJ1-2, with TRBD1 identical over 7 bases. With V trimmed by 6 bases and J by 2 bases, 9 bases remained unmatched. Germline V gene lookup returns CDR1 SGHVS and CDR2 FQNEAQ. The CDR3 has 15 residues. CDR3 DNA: TGTGCCAGCAGTTACAGGACAGGAGTGAACTATGGCTACACCTTC. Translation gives CASSYRTGVNYGYTF. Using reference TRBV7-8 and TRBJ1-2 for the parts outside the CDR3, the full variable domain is GAGVSQSPRYKVAKRGQDVALRCDPISGHVSLFWYQQALGQGPEFLTYFQNEAQLDKSGLPSDRFFAERPEGSVSTLKIQRTQQEDSAVYLCASSYRTGVNYGYTFGSGTRLTVV.